This paragraph reports one T cell receptor beta chain. What it binds is unknown. The record originates from a study of T cell responses to AZD1222 COVID-19 vaccine. CDR3 length: 18 amino acids. General study results and limits: Per reports, nearly half of all spike-specific TCRs target regions that are unmutated in variants. Just a handful of AZD1222 recipients tested seropositive at baseline. Vaccination with two AZD1222 doses was followed by a rise in Spike-specific TCR breadth and depth. The sample set comprised mostly white British donors with more females, and clonal diversity was possibly underestimated.

Sequencing used immunoSEQ multiplex PCR; TCRdb keeps in-frame clones, though not all of them. The sample carries about 21,000 clones, approximately 80% recorded once. The chain employs TRBV21-1 and TRBJ2-1; the table's D call of TRBD1 was not tested on the DNA. TRBV21-1 corresponds to a pseudogene. This receptor was obtained from an adult in good health. This sample comprised peripheral blood, obtained on day 0 of AZD1222 vaccination. CDR3 sequence reads: CASSKTLRGTRSYNEQFF. The CDR3 DNA reads TGTGCCAGCAGCAAAACTCTTAGGGGGACACGTTCCTACAATGAGCAGTTCTTC.